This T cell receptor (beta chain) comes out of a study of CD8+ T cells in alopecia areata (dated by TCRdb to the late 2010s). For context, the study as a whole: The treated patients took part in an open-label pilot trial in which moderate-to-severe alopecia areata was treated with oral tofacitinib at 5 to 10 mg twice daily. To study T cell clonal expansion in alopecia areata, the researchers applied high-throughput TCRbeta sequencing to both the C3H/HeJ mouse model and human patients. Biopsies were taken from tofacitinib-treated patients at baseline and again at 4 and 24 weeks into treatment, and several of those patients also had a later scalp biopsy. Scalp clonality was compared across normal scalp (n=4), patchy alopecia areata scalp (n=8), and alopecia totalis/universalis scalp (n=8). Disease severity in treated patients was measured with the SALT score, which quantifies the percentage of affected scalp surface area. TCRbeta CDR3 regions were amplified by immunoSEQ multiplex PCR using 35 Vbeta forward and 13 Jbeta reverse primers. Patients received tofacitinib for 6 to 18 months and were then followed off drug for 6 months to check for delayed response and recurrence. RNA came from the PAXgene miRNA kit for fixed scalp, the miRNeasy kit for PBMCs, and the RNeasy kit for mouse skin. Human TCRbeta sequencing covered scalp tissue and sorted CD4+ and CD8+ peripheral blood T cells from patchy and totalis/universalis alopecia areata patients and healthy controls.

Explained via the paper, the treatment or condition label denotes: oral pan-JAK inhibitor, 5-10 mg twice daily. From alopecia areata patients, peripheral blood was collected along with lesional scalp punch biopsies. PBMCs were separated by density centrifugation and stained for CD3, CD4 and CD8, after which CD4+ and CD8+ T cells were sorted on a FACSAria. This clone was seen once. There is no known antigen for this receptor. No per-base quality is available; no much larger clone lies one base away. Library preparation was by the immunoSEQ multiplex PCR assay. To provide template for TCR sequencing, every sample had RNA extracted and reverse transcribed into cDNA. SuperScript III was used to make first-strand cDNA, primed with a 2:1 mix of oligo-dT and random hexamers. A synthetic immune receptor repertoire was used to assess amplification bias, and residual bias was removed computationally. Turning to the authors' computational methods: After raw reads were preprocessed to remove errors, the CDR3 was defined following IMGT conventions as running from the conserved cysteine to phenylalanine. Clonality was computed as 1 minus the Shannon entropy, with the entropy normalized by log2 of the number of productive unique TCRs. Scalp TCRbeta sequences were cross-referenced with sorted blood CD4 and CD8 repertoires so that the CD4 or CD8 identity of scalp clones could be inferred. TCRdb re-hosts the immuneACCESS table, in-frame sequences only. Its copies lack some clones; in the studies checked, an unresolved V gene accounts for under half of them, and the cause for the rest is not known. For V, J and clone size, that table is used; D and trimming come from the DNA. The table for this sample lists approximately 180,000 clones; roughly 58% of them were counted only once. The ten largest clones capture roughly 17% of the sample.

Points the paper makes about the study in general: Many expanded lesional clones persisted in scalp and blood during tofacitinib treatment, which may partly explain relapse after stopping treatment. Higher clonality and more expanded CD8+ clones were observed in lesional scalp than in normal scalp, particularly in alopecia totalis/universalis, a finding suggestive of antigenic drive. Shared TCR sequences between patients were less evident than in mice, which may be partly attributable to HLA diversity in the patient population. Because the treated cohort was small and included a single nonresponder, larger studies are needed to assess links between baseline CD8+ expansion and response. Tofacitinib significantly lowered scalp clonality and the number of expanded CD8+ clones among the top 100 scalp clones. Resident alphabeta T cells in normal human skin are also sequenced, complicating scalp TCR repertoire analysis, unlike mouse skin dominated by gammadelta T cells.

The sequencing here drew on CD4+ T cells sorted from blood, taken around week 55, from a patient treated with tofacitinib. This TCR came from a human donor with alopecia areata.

The CDR3 amino acid sequence is: CASSFGARETQYF. The sequenced DNA: TGCGCCAGCAGCTTCGGGGCTAGGGAGACCCAGTACTTC. Rearrangement joined TRBV5-1 to TRBJ2-5; the D gene is perhaps TRBD1 or TRBD2, each of them matching over 5 bases. From a lookup of the germline V gene, CDR1 and CDR2 are SGHRS and YFSETQ. V is shortened by 2 bases, J by 5 bases, and the region joining them spans 10 bases. The CDR3, cysteine through phenylalanine, is 13 amino acids long. Left in the record is the CDR3 DNA by itself, 39 bases read in frame from the first base.